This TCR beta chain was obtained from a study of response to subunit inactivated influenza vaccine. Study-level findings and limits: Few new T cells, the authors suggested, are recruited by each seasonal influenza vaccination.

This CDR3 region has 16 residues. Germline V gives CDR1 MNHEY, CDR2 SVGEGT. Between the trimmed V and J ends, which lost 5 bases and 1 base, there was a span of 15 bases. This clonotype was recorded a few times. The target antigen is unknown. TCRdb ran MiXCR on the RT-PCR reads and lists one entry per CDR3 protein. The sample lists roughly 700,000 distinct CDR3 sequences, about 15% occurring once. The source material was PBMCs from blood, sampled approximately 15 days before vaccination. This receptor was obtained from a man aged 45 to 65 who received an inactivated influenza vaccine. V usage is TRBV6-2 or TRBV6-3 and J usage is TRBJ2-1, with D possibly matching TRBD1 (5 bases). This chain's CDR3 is CASSAQALRSYNEQFF. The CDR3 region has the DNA TGTGCCAGCAGTGCACAGGCGTTGAGGTCCTACAATGAGCAGTTCTTC.